This T cell receptor beta chain was identified in a study of identical twins (dated by TCRdb to the mid-2010s). About the study as a whole: TCR alpha and beta repertoires from monozygotic twins, unrelated adults of various ages and cord blood were deep-sequenced to test whether fetal clonotypes persist. To rule out contamination, the twin experiments were replicated at different times with different library preparation protocols.

This clonotype has a count of ten or more. The antigen this receptor binds is unknown. Per-base quality was not reported, and no clone a single base away is much larger than it. All donors were healthy Caucasians. Three pairs of female monozygotic twins, all aged roughly 18 to 29 years, made up the twin cohort. Peripheral blood mononuclear cells were used as the source from which RNA for TCR libraries was isolated. V is trimmed back by 3 bases and J by 7 bases, and the junction contains 5 bases that no gene match accounts for. CDR3 length: 15 amino acids, cysteine to phenylalanine. Solely the CDR3 DNA is kept, with 45 bases framed from the first base. From the germline V gene (reference sequence), CDR1 is LGHDT and CDR2 is YNNKEL. To prepare the library, 5' RACE was applied. TCRdb shows the sequencer as Illumina HiSeq 2000. Template switching added a universal primer binding site, and the final cDNA carried a unique molecular identifier that allowed TCR cDNA molecules to be counted accurately. Specific primers in the conserved constant-segment region were used to synthesize first-strand cDNA for TCR alpha and beta chains. Each cDNA library was double barcoded, with a SMART-Mk sample barcode plus Illumina barcodes, to control for contamination. TruSeq adapter sequences and Illumina sample barcodes were added in two successive PCR steps. The TCR alpha and beta cDNA libraries were sequenced on the Illumina HiSeq platform using custom primers. The paper's data handling went like this. MiGEC processed the raw reads to extract unique molecular identifiers, while MiXCR was used to determine the CDR3 positions. Recombination models were inferred per individual with the repgenHMM and IGoR tools using an EM algorithm. The analysis of shared clonotypes was done with the tcR package in R, with sharing normalized by the product of cloneset sizes. Out-of-frame nonproductive sequences were analyzed to study raw recombination free of thymic and clonal selection effects. TCRdb reprocessing: public reads trimmed at Q25 with fastp, clones called with MiXCR, in-frame beta chains kept. Rows are combined by CDR3 protein, so each entry shows the most common genes and DNA. The V and J calls, along with clone size, are taken from TCRdb and not from the paper's own processing. Here the sample has roughly 570,000 distinct CDR3 sequences; more than 9% occur a single time. Of the sample, roughly 3% is held by the ten largest clones.

What the study reported, not specific to this receptor: Because the same donors could not be followed over many years, the conclusions depended on cross-sectional statistical analysis. Compared with coincidental sharing between unrelated individuals, an excess of low generation-probability sequences was observed among out-of-frame TCR alpha sequences shared between twins. In beta out-of-frame sequences, excess twin sharing was weaker, because having fewer shared sequences lowered the signal-to-noise ratio. Invariant T cells such as MAIT and iNKT could partly confound zero-insertion analyses, although diverse VJ usage argued against such confounding for most clonotypes. Recombination models systematically underestimated out-of-frame TCR alpha sharing in monozygotic twins but agreed with sharing between unrelated individuals. Abundant cord blood beta clonotypes had fewer insertions, young adult naive repertoires showed a similar but weaker trend, and memory repertoires showed no such trend.

The same data also went into a second study, on yellow fever vaccine responses in identical twins. Per the second study: The authors reported that the T cell response to vaccination in identical twins appeared partly convergent and partly personalized. In the study, vaccine-responding T cell clones were precisely tracked in identical twins.

Recombination connected TRBV3-1 to TRBJ2-2, with 10 bases matching TRBD1. This TCR was sampled from a woman younger than 30 in good health. The sample taken for sequencing was PBMCs. The DNA sequence is given as TGTGCCAGCAGCCAGAGGGACAGGGGATTCGGGGAGCTGTTTTTT. Its protein product is CASSQRDRGFGELFF.